The 18 T cell receptor beta chains below were found in one sample sequenced in a study of blood T cell repertoires in COVID-19. TCRdb's copy holds only in-frame clones and misses some; the assay was immunoSEQ multiplex PCR. The table includes some 190,000 clones, around 88% detected once. Material: peripheral blood. Every receptor here comes from a man between 18 and 29 years old with active or convalescent COVID-19.

This clone was picked up one time. The rearrangement joins TRBV29-1 to TRBJ2-3; the match to TRBD2 covers 8 bases. Germline V CDR1 and CDR2: SQVTM, ANQGSEA. Trimming removed 0 bases from V and 4 bases from J; junction bases left unmatched: 9. CDR3 length equals 16 residues. CDR3 in amino acids: CSVEDTTGLDPDTQYF. The DNA for the CDR3 is TGCAGCGTTGAAGATACAACGGGACTAGACCCAGATACGCAGTATTTT.

The V gene is TRBV7-9, the J gene TRBJ2-4; perhaps TRBD2 as D (5 bases). V was cut by 5 bases and J by 1 base, with 24 bases left in between. Germline loops: CDR1 SEHNR, CDR2 FQNEAQ (reference sequence). CDR3 length: 19 amino acids. CDR3 in amino acids: CASSRPVGGTYQAKNIQYF. The CDR3, as DNA: TGTGCCAGCAGCCGACCGGTCGGAGGAACCTACCAGGCCAAAAACATTCAGTACTTC. Full variable domain (rest looked up from reference TRBV7-9 and TRBJ2-4): DTGVSQNPRHKITKRGQNVTFRCDPISEHNRLYWYRQTLGQGPEFLTYFQNEAQLEKSRLLSDRFSAERPKGSFSTLEIQRTEQGDSAMYLCASSRPVGGTYQAKNIQYFGAGTRLSVL.

This clone has only one observation. The genes are TRBV7-9 and TRBJ1-1; D not certain. The CDR3 covers 16 residues. CDR1 and CDR2 (germline): SEHNR, FQNEAQ (reference sequence). V dropped 1 base and J dropped 3 bases, with 15 bases sitting between them. CDR3 nucleotide sequence: TGTGCCAGCAGCTTAGAAACAGCGGGGTGGCACACTGAAGCTTTCTTT. Its protein product is CASSLETAGWHTEAFF.

This clone has a handful of counts. V and J are TRBV7-2 and TRBJ2-3; 8 bases map to TRBD2. The ends lost 5 bases at V and 3 bases at J; junction bases unmatched: 10. Germline V gene lookup returns CDR1 SGHTA and CDR2 FQGNSA. The CDR3 has 16 residues. The chain's CDR3 is CASSPYVSGSTDTQYF. The CDR3 nucleotides read TGTGCCAGCAGCCCGTACGTGAGCGGGAGTACAGATACGCAGTATTTT. The full variable domain, its missing parts supplied by reference TRBV7-2 and TRBJ2-3, is GAGVSQSPSNKVTEKGKDVELRCDPISGHTALYWYRQSLGQGLEFLIYFQGNSAPDKSGLPSDRFSAERTGGSVSTLTIQRTQQEDSAVYLCASSPYVSGSTDTQYFGPGTRLTVL.

The CDR3 region is CASSQTLAVYSYEQYF. Here the CDR3 DNA reads TGTGCCAGCAGTCAGACCCTAGCGGTCTACTCCTACGAGCAGTACTTC. This chain joins TRBV3-1 (or the pseudogene TRBV3-2) and TRBJ2-7; TRBD2 matches 7 bases. Germline V CDR1 and CDR2: LGHDT, YNNKEL (reference sequence). Losses at the gene ends were 6 bases for V and 0 bases for J; bases not matched to a gene: 11. This CDR3 spans 16 amino acids.

The V call is TRBV25-1, the J call TRBJ2-1; no firm D call. In germline, CDR1 is MGHDK, CDR2 SYGVNS. The ends were cut back, 3 bases at V and 6 bases at J, with 9 bases in the middle. The CDR3 consists of 13 residues. CDR3 protein: CASSERRFNEQFF. The DNA of the CDR3 is TGTGCCAGCAGTGAGCGGCGGTTCAATGAGCAGTTCTTC.

The chain joins TRBV15 to TRBJ2-1; tentative D call: TRBD2 (5 bases). The CDR3 spans 15 residues. Trimming cost V 3 bases and J 7 bases, with 16 bases left between them. Germline assignment: CDR1 LNHNV and CDR2 YYDKDF (reference sequence). The CDR3 reads CATSRESGIGNEQFF. The CDR3 coding sequence is TGTGCCACCAGCAGGGAATCGGGGATTGGGAATGAGCAGTTCTTC.

This chain links TRBV6-1 with TRBJ1-1; 7 bases are shared with TRBD1. The germline CDR1 and CDR2 sequences are MNHNS and SASEGT. The CDR3 extends over 12 amino acids. After removal of 3 bases from V and 10 bases from J, the junction contained 5 bases not matched to a gene. CDR3: CASSEVQGRAFF. The CDR3 region has the DNA TGTGCCAGCAGTGAGGTACAGGGGCGAGCTTTCTTT.

This clone was recorded once. V and J are TRBV15 and TRBJ2-7, with TRBD2 identical over 7 bases. The CDR3 is 14 residues long. V was clipped by 5 bases and J by 5 bases; unmatched bases: 9. The germline CDR1 and CDR2 sequences are LNHNV and YYDKDF (reference sequence). The CDR3 is CATSPGGSSNEQYF. Here the CDR3 DNA reads TGTGCCACCAGCCCTGGCGGGAGTTCCAACGAGCAGTACTTC.

The chain links TRBV5-4 to TRBJ1-2; D ambiguous. V gave up 3 bases and J gave up 5 bases, with 17 bases separating them. The CDR3 contains 15 residues. CDR1 is SGHNT, CDR2 YYREEE, per germline (reference sequence). The DNA of the CDR3 is TGTGCCAGCAGCTCTCCGTCCGGGTTTAGTTATGGCTACACCTTC. Its protein is CASSSPSGFSYGYTF.

The rearrangement links TRBV19 to TRBJ1-2; no clear D. Deletions cut 5 bases from V and 0 bases from J, with 10 bases between. Germline V gene data show CDR1 as LNHDA and CDR2 as SQIVND (reference sequence). This CDR3 has 14 residues. CDR3 protein: CASSLAGANYGYTF. In DNA, the CDR3 is TGTGCCAGTAGTTTGGCCGGGGCTAACTATGGCTACACCTTC.

The chain is built from TRBV27 and TRBJ2-1, with 7 bases lining up with TRBD2. Germline V gene data show CDR1 as MNHEY and CDR2 as SMNVEV (reference sequence). The CDR3 covers 22 residues. The ends lost 2 bases at V and 3 bases at J; junction bases unmatched: 25. Here the CDR3 DNA reads TGTGCCAGCAGTTTACCAGCGGGCCAGTTGAGCGGGACCTCACCCAGCTACAATGAGCAGTTCTTC. Protein sequence: CASSLPAGQLSGTSPSYNEQFF.

This chain uses TRBV4-2 with TRBJ1-1; 8 nucleotides match TRBD1. Germline values: CDR1 LGHNA, CDR2 YNFKEQ. CDR3 length equals 14 residues. V gave up 2 bases and J gave up 3 bases; unmatched junction bases: 2. CDR3 in amino acids: CASSQSDRDTEAFF. CDR3 nucleotide sequence: TGTGCCAGCAGCCAATCGGACAGGGACACTGAAGCTTTCTTT.

V is TRBV6-5 and J is TRBJ1-4; a possible D gene is TRBD1 (5 bases). Trimming cost V 1 base and J 8 bases, with 11 bases left between them. Germline lookup yields CDR1 MNHEY and CDR2 SVGAGI. CDR3 length: 14 amino acids. The CDR3 nucleotides are TGTGCCAGCAGTTACTATCCCCAGGGAGAAAAACTGTTTTTT. It specifies CASSYYPQGEKLFF.

This clone was seen a handful of times. The J gene is TRBJ2-7, the V gene TRBV6-1; D unresolved. With 1 base removed from V and 6 bases from J, the gap between germline ends came to 13 bases. Germline CDR1 reads MNHNS; CDR2 reads SASEGT. The CDR3 sequence is 14 residues long. The CDR3 bases are TGTGCCAGCAGTGAAGGGTCTCTGAACGGCGAGCAGTACTTC. Translated, it gives CASSEGSLNGEQYF.

The chain uses TRBV3-1 (or the pseudogene TRBV3-2) and TRBJ1-4; 7 nucleotides match TRBD1. The germline CDR1 and CDR2 sequences are LGHDT and YNNKEL (reference sequence). With V trimmed by 1 base and J by 10 bases, 9 bases remained unmatched. This CDR3 is 15 amino acids long. The CDR3: CASSQVITGERKLFF. The CDR3 nucleotides are TGTGCCAGCAGCCAAGTTATAACAGGGGAACGAAAACTGTTTTTT.

V is TRBV4-2 and J is TRBJ2-7; TRBD2 might be the D (5 bases). Germline lookup yields CDR1 LGHNA and CDR2 YNFKEQ. The CDR3 has 15 amino acids. The germline V and J ends were trimmed by 0 bases and 4 bases, with 13 bases remaining between them. The CDR3 reads CASSQDAHGEYEQYF. In DNA, the CDR3 is TGTGCCAGCAGCCAAGATGCGCACGGGGAGTACGAGCAGTACTTC.

The chain couples TRBV7-2 to TRBJ2-1; the match to TRBD1 covers 9 bases. The CDR3 covers 15 residues. J lost 2 bases, V lost 5 bases, and 4 bases had no gene match. The germline gives CDR1 SGHTA, CDR2 FQGNSA. CDR3 loop: CASSPDRGTYNEQFF. CDR3 nucleotides: TGTGCCAGCAGCCCGGACAGGGGAACCTACAATGAGCAGTTCTTC.